These 26 T cell receptor beta chains were all obtained from the same sample, sequenced in a study of shared clonotypes between healthy human individuals. Using immunoSEQ multiplex PCR, the repertoire was profiled, and TCRdb retains in-frame clones only, with some absent. There are millions of clones in the sample; approximately 95% occur only once, and 0.13% lies in the top ten. The sequenced material came from naive CD4+ T cells sorted from blood. The sample's subset: CD45RA+ positively selected. These TCRs come from a man aged 18 to 29 in good health.

The V gene is TRBV11-2, the J gene TRBJ2-7, with 10 bases aligning to TRBD2. CDR3 length: 15 residues. V was pared by 1 base and J by 2 bases, with 2 bases of the junction left unmatched. Germline-derived CDR1 and CDR2 are SGHAT and FQNNGV. CDR3 region: CASSLVAGGAYEQYF. CDR3 bases: TGTGCCAGCAGCTTAGTAGCGGGGGGAGCCTACGAGCAGTACTTC.

The V call is TRBV6-5, the J call TRBJ1-1; tentative D call: TRBD1 (6 bases). The germline V gene has CDR1 MNHEY and CDR2 SVGAGI. V gave up 8 bases and J gave up 0 bases, with 10 bases separating them. This CDR3 is built from 13 residues. CDR3 DNA sequence: TGTGCCAGCTACAGGGAGATGAACACTGAAGCTTTCTTT. Amino acids: CASYREMNTEAFF.

The chain employs TRBV5-4 and TRBJ2-3; either TRBD1 or TRBD2 may supply D (6 bases each). The CDR3 covers 15 residues. CDR1 is SGHNT, CDR2 YYREEE, per germline (reference sequence). The V and J ends lost 2 bases and 4 bases respectively, with 14 bases between them. This chain's CDR3 is CASSFTGGGADTQYF. CDR3 DNA sequence: TGTGCCAGCAGCTTTACCGGGGGCGGGGCAGATACGCAGTATTTT. Drawing the rest from reference TRBV5-4 and TRBJ2-3, the complete variable domain is ETGVTQSPTHLIKTRGQQVTLRCSSQSGHNTVSWYQQALGQGPQFIFQYYREEENGRGNFPPRFSGLQFPNYSSELNVNALELDDSALYLCASSFTGGGADTQYFGPGTRLTVL.

This chain joins TRBV11-3 and TRBJ2-2; no firm D call. CDR3 length: 14 amino acids. Trimming removed 1 base from V and 10 bases from J, with 13 bases in between. Germline loops: CDR1 SGHNT, CDR2 YENEEA. CDR3 nucleotide sequence: TGTGCCAGCAGCTTAGGGCAGGACGCAGAGGAGCTGTTTTTT. Translating gives CASSLGQDAEELFF.

In the case of this clone: In the same sample, other DNA sequences code for this CDR3. The V and J genes are TRBV4-3 and TRBJ2-3, with 9 nucleotides matching TRBD2. CDR3 size: 16 residues. V dropped 0 bases and J dropped 4; count of bases not matched to a gene: 5. The V gene's germline CDR1 is LGHNA and CDR2 YSLEER. CDR3 sequence reads: CASSQDRAGGADTQYF. For the CDR3, the DNA is TGCGCCAGCAGCCAAGATAGAGCGGGAGGAGCAGATACGCAGTATTTT.

This chain joins TRBV27 and TRBJ1-6; no firm D call. Germline loops: CDR1 MNHEY, CDR2 SMNVEV (reference sequence). V was cut by 5 bases and J by 10 bases, with 12 bases left in between. This CDR3 region has 13 residues. The CDR3 is CASSPRTRSPLHF. Here the CDR3 DNA reads TGTGCCAGCAGTCCCCGGACGAGATCACCCCTCCACTTT.

CDR3 region: CAWSGNSKETQYF. CDR3 DNA sequence: TGTGCCTGGAGTGGGAATAGCAAGGAGACCCAGTACTTC. The V call is TRBV30, the J call TRBJ2-5; D is unresolved. Trimming removed 1 base at V and 5 bases at J, with 11 bases between. Germline V gene data show CDR1 as GTSNPN and CDR2 as SVGIG (reference sequence). The CDR3 runs 13 residues.

V and J are TRBV28 and TRBJ2-3; perhaps TRBD2 as D (6 bases). V was shortened by 9 bases and J by 0 bases, with 16 bases between the two germline ends. The germline CDR1 and CDR2 sequences are MDHEN and SYDVKM. The CDR3 spans 15 residues. The CDR3 reads CASLFGGASTDTQYF. CDR3 DNA sequence: TGTGCCAGTCTATTCGGCGGGGCTAGCACAGATACGCAGTATTTT.

CDR3 amino acids: CASRPNWSNTGELFF. CDR3 nucleotides: TGTGCCAGCAGACCCAATTGGTCGAACACCGGGGAGCTGTTTTTT. The V and J genes are TRBV6-5 and TRBJ2-2; D gene ambiguous. V was clipped by 6 bases and J by 0 bases, with 11 bases between them. Germline-derived CDR1 and CDR2 are MNHEY and SVGAGI. The length of the CDR3 is 15 residues.

The chain joins TRBV5-6 to TRBJ2-6, with D possibly being TRBD1 (5 bases). The CDR3 is 19 residues long. V gave up 4 bases and J gave up 0 bases, with 20 bases separating them. CDR1 and CDR2 (germline): SGHDT, YYEEEE. The CDR3 DNA is TGTGCCAGCAGCCAAAGACATATAGGGGTCGGCTCTGGGGCCAACGTCCTGACTTTC. It specifies CASSQRHIGVGSGANVLTF.

The CDR3 DNA reads TGCGCCAGCAGCTTGAATGGACAGGCTTTGACAGAGACCCAGTACTTC. Amino acids: CASSLNGQALTETQYF. V and J are TRBV5-1 and TRBJ2-5; 7 bases agree with TRBD1. The CDR3 is 16 residues long. Germline lookup yields CDR1 SGHRS and CDR2 YFSETQ. Trimming removed 1 base from V and 4 bases from J; junction bases left unmatched: 10.

CDR3 residues: CASSVSTGKTRQPQHF. As DNA, the CDR3 is TGTGCCAGCAGTGTTTCGACAGGGAAAACGCGTCAGCCCCAGCATTTT. V usage is TRBV6-1 and J usage is TRBJ1-5; 7 nucleotides match TRBD1. The CDR3 has 16 residues. CDR1 and CDR2 (germline): MNHNS, SASEGT. V shed 4 bases and J 6 bases; nucleotides not matched to a gene: 12.

This rearrangement joins TRBV25-1 to TRBJ1-5; D is unresolved. Trimming removed 4 bases at V and 5 bases at J, with 9 bases between. The V gene's germline CDR1 is MGHDK and CDR2 SYGVNS. This CDR3 is 13 amino acids long. The CDR3 region has the DNA TGTGCCAGCAGTGCCGGGATTGATCAGCCCCAGCATTTT. This encodes CASSAGIDQPQHF.

The V call is TRBV11-3, the J call TRBJ2-7; 9 bases align to TRBD1. J was trimmed by 1 base and V by 5 bases; bases with no gene match: 3. The germline CDR1 and CDR2 sequences are SGHNT and YENEEA. This CDR3 spans 14 amino acids. CDR3 amino acids: CASSQGQGSYEQYF. In nucleotides, the CDR3 is TGTGCCAGCAGCCAGGGACAGGGATCCTACGAGCAGTACTTC. The entire variable domain, with the rest obtained from reference TRBV11-3 and TRBJ2-7, is as follows: EAGVVQSPRYKIIEKKQPVAFWCNPISGHNTLYWYLQNLGQGPELLIRYENEEAVDDSQLPKDRFSAERLKGVDSTLKIQPAELGDSAVYLCASSQGQGSYEQYFGPGTRLTVT.

The V gene is TRBV5-1, the J gene TRBJ2-1, with D uncertain. CDR1 and CDR2 (germline): SGHRS, YFSETQ. This CDR3 contains 14 residues. V lost 4 bases to trimming and J lost 2 bases, with 10 bases between them. The CDR3 is CASSGLGPYNEQFF. The CDR3 DNA sequence: TGCGCCAGCAGCGGGCTAGGCCCCTACAATGAGCAGTTCTTC. Variable domain in full (rest from reference TRBV5-1 and TRBJ2-1): KAGVTQTPRYLIKTRGQQVTLSCSPISGHRSVSWYQQTPGQGLQFLFEYFSETQRNKGNFPGRFSGRQFSNSRSEMNVSTLELGDSALYLCASSGLGPYNEQFFGPGTRLTVL.

Here the CDR3 DNA reads TGTGCCAGCAGCCGCATAATGGAAGCTTTCTTT. It specifies CASSRIMEAFF. V gene TRBV7-9 combines with J gene TRBJ1-1; D unresolved. Germline assignment: CDR1 SEHNR and CDR2 FQNEAQ (reference sequence). The CDR3 contains 11 residues. V lost 5 bases and J lost 8, with 9 bases in between.

The genes are TRBV30 and TRBJ2-1; D is unclear. From germline, CDR1 is GTSNPN and CDR2 SVGIG (reference sequence). The CDR3 runs 14 residues. V shed 4 bases and J shed 1 base, with 11 bases lying between them. In DNA form, the CDR3 reads TGTGCCTGGAATTGGCGGCGATCCTACAATGAGCAGTTCTTC. This translates into CAWNWRRSYNEQFF.

This clone was recorded a few times. J is TRBJ1-2 and V is TRBV11-2; D is perhaps TRBD1 (6 bases). The CDR3 extends over 14 amino acids. The germline CDR1 and CDR2 sequences are SGHAT and FQNNGV. V was shortened by 1 base and J by 6 bases, with 12 bases between the two germline ends. Here the CDR3 DNA reads TGTGCCAGCAGCTTAGTTGGGGGGGCTGATGGCTACACCTTC. Encoded protein: CASSLVGGADGYTF.

This clone has just one count. V usage is TRBV11-2 and J usage is TRBJ2-4; tentative D call: TRBD2 (5 bases). This CDR3 is built from 15 residues. Germline V gene sequence: CDR1 SGHAT, CDR2 FQNNGV. V was cut by 5 bases and J by 0 bases, with 11 bases left in between. The CDR3, as DNA: TGTGCCAGCAGCCTTGGACGGGAAGCCAAAAACATTCAGTACTTC. Translated, it gives CASSLGREAKNIQYF.

A note on this clone: A clone one base away is much larger, so this may be a read error. This specimen includes other DNA sequences encoding the same CDR3. The rearrangement uses TRBV4-1 and TRBJ2-7, with 8 bases aligning to TRBD1. From germline, CDR1 is MGHRA and CDR2 YSYEKL. CDR3 length: 15 residues. In DNA form, the CDR3 reads TGTGCCAGCAGCCACGGACCCACACAGGGGGACGAGCAGTACTTC. It is translated as CASSHGPTQGDEQYF.

For this clone: Distinct nucleotide sequences in the sample also encode this CDR3. The CDR3, as DNA: TGTGCCAGCAGTTTACGTGGGTCCTATGGCTACACCTTC. Translated, it gives CASSLRGSYGYTF. The chain joins TRBV27 to TRBJ1-2; no clear D gene. V was trimmed by 2 bases and J by 4 bases, leaving 8 bases between them. This CDR3 has 13 amino acids. From germline, CDR1 is MNHEY and CDR2 SMNVEV (reference sequence).

The rearrangement uses TRBV4-2 and TRBJ2-1; 9 positions agree with TRBD2. CDR1 is LGHNA and CDR2 is YNFKEQ in the germline V gene. Germline trimming cut 5 bases from V and 4 bases from J; bases unmatched to any gene: 12. This CDR3 contains 17 residues. DNA of the CDR3: TGTGCCAGCAGCTATCCAAGCGGGGGGACGTTATACAATGAGCAGTTCTTC. Translation gives CASSYPSGGTLYNEQFF.

This clone was recorded only once. The same CDR3 is also encoded by other DNA sequences in this sample. As DNA, the CDR3 is TGTGCCAGCAGTTTGGGAAGCTCCTACGAGCAGTACTTC. Translated: CASSLGSSYEQYF. The chain has TRBV28 and TRBJ2-7, with no clear D. Germline values: CDR1 MDHEN, CDR2 SYDVKM. V lost 3 bases and J 0 bases, leaving 6 bases between the germline ends. CDR3 size: 13 residues.

A single count supports this clone. Other DNA sequences within the sample encode an identical CDR3. J is TRBJ1-6 and V is TRBV9; D ambiguous. This CDR3 comprises 14 residues. Looked up from germline, CDR1 is SGDLS and CDR2 is YYNGEE. Trimming pared 2 bases from V and 7 bases from J, leaving 10 bases between. The CDR3 loop is CASSVGGRNSPLHF. The CDR3 DNA follows: TGTGCCAGCAGCGTGGGAGGCAGAAATTCACCCCTCCACTTT.

A note on this clone: At the DNA level, this CDR3 is encoded by other sequences in the same sample as well. The chain recombines TRBV7-9 with TRBJ2-5; TRBD1 might be the D (5 bases). The CDR3 spans 14 residues. V shed 0 bases and J shed 5 bases, with 10 bases lying between them. Germline V lookup: CDR1 SEHNR, CDR2 FQNEAQ (reference sequence). The CDR3 protein is CASSLAGRVETQYF. In nucleotides, the CDR3 is TGTGCCAGCAGCTTAGCGGGCAGGGTTGAGACCCAGTACTTC.

The V and J genes are TRBV10-3 and TRBJ1-5; D may be TRBD1 (5 bases). Trimming left V 8 bases short and J 5 bases short, with 13 bases between. The CDR3 has 13 amino acids. Germline V lookup: CDR1 ENHRY, CDR2 SYGVKD. CDR3 residues: CAIGVGTDQPQHF. DNA of the CDR3: TGTGCCATCGGGGTAGGGACCGATCAGCCCCAGCATTTT.